This is a list of T cell receptor beta chains from one sample in a study of radiation and T cells in renal cell carcinoma. The table came from immunoSEQ multiplex PCR; TCRdb's copy has only in-frame clones and leaves some out. The data contain about 170,000 clones, 88% of them singletons. The specimen comprised blood, sampled from a patient whose treatment included radiotherapy and nephrectomy. These receptors all stem from a woman in her 50s with renal cell carcinoma. Both conserved end residues are part of each CDR3. The order of the fields is D gene, J gene, clone size, V gene, CDR3 DNA, CDR3 protein. D genes are given only for firm matches. The listing skips clone size in some rows; elsewhere it reads once, few, many or a size class.

- TRBJ1-3 - TRBV25-1 TGTGCCAGCAGTGAACGACGGACAACTGGAAACACCATATATTTT CASSERRTTGNTIYF
TRBD2 TRBJ2-3 - TRBV5-1 TGCGCCAGCAGCCAAGAGGGGACTAGCGCTAGCACAGATACGCAGTATTTT CASSQEGTSASTDTQYF
TRBD1 TRBJ1-6 - TRBV19 TGTGCCAGTAGAACGGGACAGGGGGATTCACCCCTCCACTTT CASRTGQGDSPLHF
TRBD1 TRBJ1-1 - TRBV6-5 TGTGCCAGCAGGAGGGACAGTGTAAACACTGAAGCTTTCTTT CASRRDSVNTEAFF
TRBD1 TRBJ2-2 - TRBV19 TGTGCCAGTAGTATATTAGCGGCAGGGGGCTATACCGGGGAGCTGTTTTTT CASSILAAGGYTGELFF
TRBD1 TRBJ1-4 - TRBV19 TGTGCCAGTAGTATACCCTCTACAGGGGATAATGAAAAACTGTTTTTT CASSIPSTGDNEKLFF
- TRBJ2-7 - TRBV21-1 TGTGCCAGCAGCAAAGACGGAGCCACTAGCGGGGGTTGCGACGAGCAGTACTTC CASSKDGATSGGCDEQYF
TRBD1 TRBJ2-2 - TRBV19 TGTGCCAGTAGTGCCCCCAGGGGGCTACGGGGCACCGGGGAGCTGTTTTTT CASSAPRGLRGTGELFF
- TRBJ1-1 - TRBV28 TGTGCCAGCAGTCCGTATAACACTGAAGCTTTCTTT CASSPYNTEAFF
- TRBJ2-3 once TRBV19 TGTGCCAGTAGTATAGGGACTTGGATCACAGATACGCAGTATTTT CASSIGTWITDTQYF
TRBD1 TRBJ2-1 - TRBV5-1 TGCGCCAGCAGCTCACAACCACAGGGGGACTTCTACAATGAGCAGTTCTTC CASSSQPQGDFYNEQFF
- TRBJ1-1 - TRBV5-8 TGTGCCAGCAGCTTCGGGGATCACACTGAAGCTTTCTTT CASSFGDHTEAFF
- TRBJ1-2 once TRBV20-1 TGCAGTGCTAGATCGGGCTATGGCTACACCTTC CSARSGYGYTF
- TRBJ1-5 once TRBV6-4 TGTGCCAGCAGTCTTCAAAGAGGGCAGCCCCAGCATTTT CASSLQRGQPQHF
- TRBJ1-2 - TRBV30 TGTGCCTGGAGTGTAGGGGCAGGTTATGGCTACACCTTC CAWSVGAGYGYTF
- TRBJ2-7 - TRBV29-1 TGCAGCGTCCAGAACCGGGGACAAGGGGCCTACGAGCAGTACTTC CSVQNRGQGAYEQYF
- TRBJ2-3 - TRBV9 TGTGCCAGCAGCGTCGGCGGCTCCACAGATACGCAGTATTTT CASSVGGSTDTQYF
- TRBJ1-2 - TRBV9 TGTGCCAGCAGCGTAGCCAGTCATACTCCTAACTATGGCTACACCTTC CASSVASHTPNYGYTF
TRBD1 TRBJ1-1 - TRBV6-5 TGTGCCAGCAGTTACACAGGGGGCACTGAAGCTTTCTTT CASSYTGGTEAFF